The sequence of this TCR beta chain was determined in a study of CD8 T cells in Susac syndrome. This clonotype was observed a single time. CD8+ and CD4+ blood T cells underwent TCR beta sequencing. The multiple sclerosis controls comprised treatment-naive patients whose relapsing-remitting disease was stable or active. TEMRA cells were FACS-enriched, with CD8+ and CD4+ T cells isolated negatively. Trimming removed 1 base from V and 7 bases from J; junction bases left unmatched: 6. The CDR3 has 16 residues. Looked up from germline, CDR1 is LGHDT and CDR2 is YNNKEL (reference sequence). A quantity of roughly 0.5 to 1 ug RNA underwent reverse transcription using random hexamers. Amplification of TCR beta CDR3 used immunoSEQ multiplex PCR across 54 Vbeta and 13 Jbeta. TCRdb passed the immunoSEQ multiplex PCR reads through MiXCR, listing each CDR3 protein once. In the table there are 150,000 to 190,000 distinct CDR3 sequences, 90% to 95% of which are singletons.

Input material: CD8+ T cells from PBMCs. J is TRBJ2-1 and V is TRBV3-1, with 11 bases that match TRBD2. The receptor's source is a human donor with multiple sclerosis. As DNA, the CDR3 is TGTGCCAGCAGCCAAGTGTCACTAGCGGGGGTTAATGAGCAGTTCTTC. The encoded protein is CASSQVSLAGVNEQFF.